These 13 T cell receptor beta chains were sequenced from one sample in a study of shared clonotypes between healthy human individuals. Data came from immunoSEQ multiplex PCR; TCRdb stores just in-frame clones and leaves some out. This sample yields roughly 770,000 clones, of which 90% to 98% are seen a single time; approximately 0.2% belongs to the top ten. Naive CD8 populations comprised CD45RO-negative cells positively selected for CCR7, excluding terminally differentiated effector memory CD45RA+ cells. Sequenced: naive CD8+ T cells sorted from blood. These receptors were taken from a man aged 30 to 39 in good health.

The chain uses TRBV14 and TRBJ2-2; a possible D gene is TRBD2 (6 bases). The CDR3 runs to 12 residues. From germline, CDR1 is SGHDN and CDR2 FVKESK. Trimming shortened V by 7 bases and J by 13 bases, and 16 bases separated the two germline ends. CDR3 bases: TGTGCCAGCATAGGAGGGGAAGTAGGGCTGTTTTTT. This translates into CASIGGEVGLFF.

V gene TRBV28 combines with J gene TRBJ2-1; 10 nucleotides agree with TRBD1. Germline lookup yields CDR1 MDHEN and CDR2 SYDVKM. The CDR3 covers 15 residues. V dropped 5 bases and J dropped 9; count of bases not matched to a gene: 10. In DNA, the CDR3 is TGTGCCAGCAGTATCCCGGACAGGGGGTTCGGTGAGCAGTTCTTC. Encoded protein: CASSIPDRGFGEQFF.

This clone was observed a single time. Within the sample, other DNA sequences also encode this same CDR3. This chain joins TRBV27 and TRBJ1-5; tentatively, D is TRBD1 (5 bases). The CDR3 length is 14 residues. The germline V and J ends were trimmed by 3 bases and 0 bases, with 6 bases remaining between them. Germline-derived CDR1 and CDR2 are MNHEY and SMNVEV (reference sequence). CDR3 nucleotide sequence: TGTGCCAGCAGTTTCCAGGGTAGCAATCAGCCCCAGCATTTT. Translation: CASSFQGSNQPQHF.

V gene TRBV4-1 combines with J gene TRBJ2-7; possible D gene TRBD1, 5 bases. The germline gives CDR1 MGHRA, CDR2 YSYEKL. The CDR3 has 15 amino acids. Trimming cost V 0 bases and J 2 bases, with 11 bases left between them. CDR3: CASSQEVTGPYEQYF. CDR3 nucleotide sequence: TGCGCCAGCAGCCAAGAGGTCACAGGTCCCTACGAGCAGTACTTC.

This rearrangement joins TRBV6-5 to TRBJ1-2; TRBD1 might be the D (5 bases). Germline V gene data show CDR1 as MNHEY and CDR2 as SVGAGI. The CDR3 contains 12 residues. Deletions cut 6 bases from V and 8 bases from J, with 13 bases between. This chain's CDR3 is CASSLARGGYTF. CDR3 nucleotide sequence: TGTGCCAGCAGCCTAGCCCGGGGGGGCTACACCTTC.

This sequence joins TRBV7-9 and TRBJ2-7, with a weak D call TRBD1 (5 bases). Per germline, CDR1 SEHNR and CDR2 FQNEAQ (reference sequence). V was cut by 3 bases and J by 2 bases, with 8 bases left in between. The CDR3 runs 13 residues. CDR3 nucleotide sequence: TGTGCCAGCAGCTTTGGGGCGGCCTACGAGCAGTACTTC. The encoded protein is CASSFGAAYEQYF.

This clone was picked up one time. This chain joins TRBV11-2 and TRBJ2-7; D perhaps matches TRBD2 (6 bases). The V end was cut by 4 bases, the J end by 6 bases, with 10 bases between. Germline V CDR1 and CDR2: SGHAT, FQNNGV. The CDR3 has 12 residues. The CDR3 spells CASSWVAAEQYF. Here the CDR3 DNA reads TGTGCCAGCAGCTGGGTAGCGGCCGAGCAGTACTTC.

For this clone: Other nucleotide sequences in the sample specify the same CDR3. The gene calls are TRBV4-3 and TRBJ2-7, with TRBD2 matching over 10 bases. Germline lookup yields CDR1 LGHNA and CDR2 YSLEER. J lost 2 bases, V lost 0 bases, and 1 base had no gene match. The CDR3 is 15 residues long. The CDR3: CASSQDLAGAYEQYF. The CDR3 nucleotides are TGCGCCAGCAGCCAAGATCTAGCGGGAGCCTACGAGCAGTACTTC.

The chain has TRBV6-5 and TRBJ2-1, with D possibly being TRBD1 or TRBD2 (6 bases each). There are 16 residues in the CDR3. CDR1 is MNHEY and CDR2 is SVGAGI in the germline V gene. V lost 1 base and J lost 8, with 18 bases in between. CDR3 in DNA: TGTGCCAGCAGTTACTTAAGAGGGGGGCTTACGTATGAGCAGTTCTTC. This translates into CASSYLRGGLTYEQFF.

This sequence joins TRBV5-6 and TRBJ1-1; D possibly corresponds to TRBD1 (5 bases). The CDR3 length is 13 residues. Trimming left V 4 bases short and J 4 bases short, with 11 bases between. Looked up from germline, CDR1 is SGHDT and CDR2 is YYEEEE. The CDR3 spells CASSRQRTTEAFF. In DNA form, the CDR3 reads TGTGCCAGCAGCCGACAGAGGACCACTGAAGCTTTCTTT.

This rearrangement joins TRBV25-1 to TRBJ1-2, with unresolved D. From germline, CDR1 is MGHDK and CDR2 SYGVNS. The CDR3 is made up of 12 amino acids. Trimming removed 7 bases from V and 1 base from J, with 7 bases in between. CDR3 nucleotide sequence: TGTGCCAGCATGTTTGGTAACTATGGCTACACCTTC. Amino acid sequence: CASMFGNYGYTF.

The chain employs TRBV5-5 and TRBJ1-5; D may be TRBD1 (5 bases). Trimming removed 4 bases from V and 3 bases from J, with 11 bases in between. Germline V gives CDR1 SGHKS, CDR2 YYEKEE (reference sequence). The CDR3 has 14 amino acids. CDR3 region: CASSPDSFNQPQHF. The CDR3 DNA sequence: TGTGCCAGCAGCCCAGACAGTTTCAATCAGCCCCAGCATTTT.

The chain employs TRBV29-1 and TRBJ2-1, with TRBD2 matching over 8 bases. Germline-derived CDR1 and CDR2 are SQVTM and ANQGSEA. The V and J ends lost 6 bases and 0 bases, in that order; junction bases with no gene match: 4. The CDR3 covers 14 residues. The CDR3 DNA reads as TGCAGCGTCGCCGGGACTAGCTCCTACAATGAGCAGTTCTTC. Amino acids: CSVAGTSSYNEQFF.